Listed here are 17 T cell receptor beta chains from one sample, sequenced in a study of OX40 agonist ivuxolimab in advanced cancers. Sequenced by immunoSEQ multiplex PCR; TCRdb stores in-frame clones only, minus some. The data contain over 65,000 clones, 90% of them seen just once; the ten biggest clones take up around 1.9%. Sequenced here: CD4+ or CD8+ T cells sorted from blood, sampled in a trial of the OX40 agonist ivuxolimab. These receptors were collected from an adult with an advanced solid tumor such as melanoma, head and neck, liver or kidney cancer.

This clone was recorded only once. The chain combines TRBV28 with TRBJ2-7; D gene unclear. From germline, CDR1 is MDHEN and CDR2 SYDVKM. V dropped 4 bases and J dropped 7 bases, with 20 bases sitting between them. The CDR3 spans 15 residues. The CDR3 DNA sequence: TGTGCCAGCAGTTACCCGCAGCACCAAGGTCGGGAGCAGTACTTC. Its translation: CASSYPQHQGREQYF. Together with reference TRBV28 and TRBJ2-7, the CDR3 gives the full variable domain: DVKVTQSSRYLVKRTGEKVFLECVQDMDHENMFWYRQDPGLGLRLIYFSYDVKMKEKGDIPEGYSVSREKKERFSLILESASTNQTSMYLCASSYPQHQGREQYFGPGTRLTVT.

This chain uses TRBV5-8 with TRBJ1-4; D is ambiguous. Trimming stripped 3 bases from V and 7 bases from J, with 10 bases between. The CDR3 totals 13 residues. Germline assignment: CDR1 SGHTS and CDR2 YDEGEE. CDR3 sequence: CASSSGVGEKLFF. In DNA form, the CDR3 reads TGTGCCAGCAGCTCCGGGGTCGGTGAAAAACTGTTTTTT.

The chain recombines TRBV15 with TRBJ2-4; 9 bases are a match to TRBD1. CDR1 LNHNV and CDR2 YYDKDF come from the germline V gene (reference sequence). CDR3 length: 16 residues. The ends lost 4 bases at V and 7 bases at J; junction bases unmatched: 11. The CDR3 is CATSNPGTGRRNIQYF. The CDR3 DNA is TGTGCCACCAGCAACCCCGGGACAGGGAGGAGGAACATTCAGTACTTC.

V and J are TRBV7-8 and TRBJ2-7, with TRBD1 matching 7 bases. CDR1 SGHVS and CDR2 FQNEAQ come from the germline V gene. V lost 5 bases to trimming and J lost 2 bases; unmatched junction nucleotides: 12. The CDR3 consists of 16 residues. CDR3 loop: CASSPRGGTAAYEQYF. The DNA of the CDR3 is TGTGCCAGCAGCCCCCGGGGTGGGACAGCAGCCTACGAGCAGTACTTC.

CDR3 sequence reads: CASSLWGSVGEQYF. The CDR3 DNA follows: TGTGCCAGCAGTTTATGGGGGTCAGTGGGCGAGCAGTACTTC. The genes are TRBV27 and TRBJ2-7, with D perhaps being TRBD1 or TRBD2 (5 bases each). The CDR3 length is 14 residues. Germline V gene data show CDR1 as MNHEY and CDR2 as SMNVEV (reference sequence). The germline V and J ends were trimmed by 1 base and 6 bases, with 13 bases remaining between them.

The chain has TRBV6-8 and TRBJ2-2; D not certain. The CDR3 consists of 15 residues. CDR1 and CDR2 from the germline V gene are MNHGY and SAAAGT. V was clipped by 4 bases and J by 3 bases, with 12 bases between them. CDR3 sequence reads: CASSFDGSDTGELFF. CDR3 nucleotides: TGTGCCAGCAGTTTTGATGGATCGGACACCGGGGAGCTGTTTTTT.

V gene TRBV7-9 combines with J gene TRBJ1-4; 7 positions match TRBD1. V shed 2 bases and J 7 bases; nucleotides not matched to a gene: 13. Germline CDR1 and CDR2: SEHNR and FQNEAQ (reference sequence). This CDR3 is built from 17 residues. CDR3 DNA sequence: TGTGCCAGCAGCTTAACCTTACAGGGGTTGAGAGGTGAAAAACTGTTTTTT. It specifies CASSLTLQGLRGEKLFF. Full variable domain (rest looked up from reference TRBV7-9 and TRBJ1-4): DTGVSQNPRHKITKRGQNVTFRCDPISEHNRLYWYRQTLGQGPEFLTYFQNEAQLEKSRLLSDRFSAERPKGSFSTLEIQRTEQGDSAMYLCASSLTLQGLRGEKLFFGSGTQLSVL.

In DNA form, the CDR3 reads TGTGCCAGCAGTGAAGTGGGGGGGTCACCCCTCCACTTT. As protein: CASSEVGGSPLHF. The chain recombines TRBV6-5 with TRBJ1-6, with D maybe TRBD1 (5 bases). The CDR3 length is 13 residues. V lost 5 bases, J lost 10 bases, and 12 bases lay in between. Germline V lookup: CDR1 MNHEY, CDR2 SVGAGI.

The J gene is TRBJ2-3, the V gene TRBV7-7; TRBD1 matches 7 bases. The CDR3 covers 16 residues. Germline lookup yields CDR1 SSHAT and CDR2 FNYEAQ (reference sequence). J gave up 2 bases and V 1 base, and 6 bases lay outside the gene matches. The CDR3 loop reads CASSLGYRGPTDTQYF. CDR3 nucleotides: TGTGCCAGCAGCTTAGGCTACAGGGGCCCCACAGATACGCAGTATTTT.

This sequence joins TRBV6-5 and TRBJ2-7, with D hard to call. The CDR3 totals 13 residues. Germline CDR1 and CDR2: MNHEY and SVGAGI. V dropped 2 bases and J dropped 9 bases, with 14 bases sitting between them. For the CDR3, the DNA is TGTGCCAGCAGTTACCGTAGGGCAGGAATGCAGTACTTC. Translating gives CASSYRRAGMQYF.

The chain carries TRBV5-1 and TRBJ2-2, with TRBD2 as a possible D gene (5 bases). There are 17 residues in the CDR3. Germline CDR1 is SGHRS and CDR2 is YFSETQ. V was shortened by 0 bases and J by 3 bases, with 15 bases between the two germline ends. The CDR3 is CASSLALVDLYTGELFF. CDR3 sequence (DNA): TGCGCCAGCAGCTTGGCCCTGGTGGACTTATACACCGGGGAGCTGTTTTTT.

This chain connects TRBV18 to TRBJ1-1; D ambiguous. The germline gives CDR1 KGHSH, CDR2 LQKENI. V was shortened by 2 bases and J by 5 bases, with 9 bases between the two germline ends. The CDR3 sequence is 13 residues long. CDR3 sequence (DNA): TGTGCCAGCTCACCAGGAGGGTTGACTGAAGCTTTCTTT. Its translation: CASSPGGLTEAFF.

V is TRBV30 and J is TRBJ1-2; D gene ambiguous. Germline V gene lookup returns CDR1 GTSNPN and CDR2 SVGIG (reference sequence). The CDR3 runs 14 residues. Trimming removed 3 bases at V and 0 bases at J, with 11 bases between. CDR3 amino acids: CAWRGPGTNYGYTF. The CDR3 bases are TGTGCCTGGAGGGGCCCGGGGACTAACTATGGCTACACCTTC.

About this clone itself: This CDR3 is also generated by other DNA sequences in the sample. The chain employs TRBV7-2 and TRBJ2-1; D may be TRBD2 (5 bases). This CDR3 contains 14 residues. V was trimmed by 0 bases and J by 5 bases, leaving 8 bases between them. Germline CDR1 SGHTA, CDR2 FQGNSA. The CDR3 is CASSLARVNNEQFF. As DNA, the CDR3 is TGTGCCAGCAGCTTAGCGCGGGTAAACAATGAGCAGTTCTTC.

V and J are TRBV28 and TRBJ2-1; 10 nucleotides agree with TRBD2. CDR1 MDHEN and CDR2 SYDVKM come from the germline V gene. With 5 bases clipped from V and 8 bases from J, the junction kept 9 bases outside the gene matches. The CDR3 length is 15 residues. CDR3: CASSLYSGRSYEQFF. Written as DNA, the CDR3 is TGTGCCAGCAGTCTCTATAGCGGGAGGTCGTATGAGCAGTTCTTC.

This chain uses TRBV29-1 with TRBJ1-2, with TRBD1 matching 9 bases. V lost 0 bases to trimming and J lost 4 bases; unmatched junction nucleotides: 6. Germline V gene sequence: CDR1 SQVTM, CDR2 ANQGSEA. This CDR3 region has 15 residues. Here the CDR3 reads CSVEDRRQGGYGYTF. The CDR3 region has the DNA TGCAGCGTTGAAGATCGAAGACAGGGGGGCTATGGCTACACCTTC.

The chain employs TRBV5-6 and TRBJ2-3, with D unclear. CDR3 length: 12 amino acids. CDR1 is SGHDT and CDR2 is YYEEEE in the germline V gene. V was pared by 4 bases and J by 5 bases, with 8 bases between. The CDR3 region is CASSQLVDTQYF. CDR3 DNA: TGTGCCAGCAGCCAACTCGTAGATACGCAGTATTTT.